These T cell receptor beta chains were read from a single sample in a study of radiation and T cells in renal cell carcinoma. Only in-frame clones appear in the TCRdb table, and some are missing; sequencing was by immunoSEQ multiplex PCR. The table includes 110,000 to 150,000 clones, nearly 90% detected once. The sequencing here drew on blood, taken from a patient whose treatment included radiotherapy and nephrectomy. Receptors were obtained from a woman aged 50 to 60 with renal cell carcinoma. Each CDR3 is given with its conserved first and last residue. Fields, in order: D gene, clone size, CDR3 length, V gene, J gene, CDR3 DNA, CDR3 protein. A D gene is named only where the DNA matches it firmly. Some rows have no size entry. The others give once, few or many, or a class for an expanded clone.

d_call: TRBD1; clone_size: .; cdr3_length: 14; v_call: TRBV14; j_call: TRBJ1-6; cdr3_nt: TGTGCCAGCAGCGGGACAGCGAATTATTCACCCCTCCACTTT; cdr3_aa: CASSGTANYSPLHF
d_call: .; clone_size: .; cdr3_length: 16; v_call: TRBV7-9; j_call: TRBJ2-6; cdr3_nt: TGTGCCAGCAGCCCCGAGACAGGAGCTGGGGCCAACGTCCTGACTTTC; cdr3_aa: CASSPETGAGANVLTF
d_call: .; clone_size: .; cdr3_length: 16; v_call: TRBV27; j_call: TRBJ2-4; cdr3_nt: TGTGCCAGCACCCCCCCGACTACCTTAGCCAAAAACATTCAGTACTTC; cdr3_aa: CASTPPTTLAKNIQYF
d_call: TRBD1; clone_size: .; cdr3_length: 17; v_call: TRBV7-2; j_call: TRBJ1-2; cdr3_nt: TGTGCCAGCAGCTTCCAGGGGGCGTTAGGTTTGGTCTATGGCTACACCTTC; cdr3_aa: CASSFQGALGLVYGYTF
d_call: .; clone_size: .; cdr3_length: 14; v_call: TRBV9; j_call: TRBJ1-6; cdr3_nt: TGTGCCAGCAGCGAAGGACAGACCAATTCACCCCTCCACTTT; cdr3_aa: CASSEGQTNSPLHF
d_call: TRBD1; clone_size: .; cdr3_length: 15; v_call: TRBV5-6; j_call: TRBJ1-4; cdr3_nt: TGTGCCAGCAGCTTGGAACAGGGGGCTAATGAAAAACTGTTTTTT; cdr3_aa: CASSLEQGANEKLFF
d_call: .; clone_size: .; cdr3_length: 14; v_call: TRBV7-9; j_call: TRBJ1-1; cdr3_nt: TGTGCCAGCAGCCAACCCACAGGGATCGCTGAAGCTTTCTTT; cdr3_aa: CASSQPTGIAEAFF
d_call: TRBD1; clone_size: .; cdr3_length: 15; v_call: TRBV11-2; j_call: TRBJ2-5; cdr3_nt: TGTGCCAGCAGCTTAGCCGGGACAGCGCAAGAGACCCAGTACTTC; cdr3_aa: CASSLAGTAQETQYF
d_call: .; clone_size: .; cdr3_length: 13; v_call: TRBV5-1; j_call: TRBJ2-5; cdr3_nt: TGCGCCAGCAGCTTGGAGATGGTGGAGACCCAGTACTTC; cdr3_aa: CASSLEMVETQYF
d_call: .; clone_size: .; cdr3_length: 14; v_call: TRBV7-9; j_call: TRBJ1-1; cdr3_nt: TGTGCCAGCAGCCCTAACGGGCTAAACACTGAAGCTTTCTTT; cdr3_aa: CASSPNGLNTEAFF
d_call: TRBD2; clone_size: few; cdr3_length: 18; v_call: TRBV11-2; j_call: TRBJ2-2; cdr3_nt: TGTGCCAGCAGCTTAGGAAGAAGCGGGGGGTTTATCACCGGGGAGCTGTTTTTT; cdr3_aa: CASSLGRSGGFITGELFF
d_call: .; clone_size: .; cdr3_length: 15; v_call: TRBV6-5; j_call: TRBJ1-4; cdr3_nt: TGTGCCAGCAGTTACTCAACAGCGAGTAATGAAAAACTGTTTTTT; cdr3_aa: CASSYSTASNEKLFF
d_call: .; clone_size: once; cdr3_length: 13; v_call: TRBV7-9; j_call: TRBJ1-1; cdr3_nt: TGTGCCAGCAGCTTACAAGGGCCCACTGAAGCTTTCTTT; cdr3_aa: CASSLQGPTEAFF
d_call: .; clone_size: .; cdr3_length: 12; v_call: TRBV10-1; j_call: TRBJ2-7; cdr3_nt: TGCGCCAGCAGTGATCGTGTCTACGAGCAGTACTTC; cdr3_aa: CASSDRVYEQYF
d_call: TRBD1; clone_size: few; cdr3_length: 15; v_call: TRBV19; j_call: TRBJ1-1; cdr3_nt: TGTGCCAGTACCGTTCCGGGACAGAGGAACACTGAAGCTTTCTTT; cdr3_aa: CASTVPGQRNTEAFF
d_call: TRBD2; clone_size: .; cdr3_length: 15; v_call: TRBV7-9; j_call: TRBJ2-3; cdr3_nt: TGTGCCAGCAGCCTGCGGGGACTAGCAGGAGATACGCAGTATTTT; cdr3_aa: CASSLRGLAGDTQYF
d_call: TRBD2; clone_size: .; cdr3_length: 13; v_call: TRBV30; j_call: TRBJ2-7; cdr3_nt: TGTGCCTGTCGACTAGCGGGGCTTTACGAGCAGTACTTC; cdr3_aa: CACRLAGLYEQYF
d_call: .; clone_size: .; cdr3_length: 13; v_call: TRBV6-1; j_call: TRBJ1-1; cdr3_nt: TGTGCCAGCAGTGGATTGGGAAACACTGAAGCTTTCTTT; cdr3_aa: CASSGLGNTEAFF
d_call: TRBD2; clone_size: .; cdr3_length: 15; v_call: TRBV19; j_call: TRBJ2-3; cdr3_nt: TGTGCCAGTACCTCTAGCGGGGGCTCCACAGATACGCAGTATTTT; cdr3_aa: CASTSSGGSTDTQYF
d_call: .; clone_size: .; cdr3_length: 14; v_call: TRBV5-1; j_call: TRBJ1-4; cdr3_nt: TGCGCCAGCAGCCCCCGGGGGGTTAATGAAAAACTGTTTTTT; cdr3_aa: CASSPRGVNEKLFF
d_call: .; clone_size: .; cdr3_length: 15; v_call: TRBV6-1; j_call: TRBJ2-7; cdr3_nt: TGTGCCAGCGACGGGGGTGCGTTAACATCCTACGAGCAGTACTTC; cdr3_aa: CASDGGALTSYEQYF
d_call: .; clone_size: few; cdr3_length: 15; v_call: TRBV7-9; j_call: TRBJ2-2; cdr3_nt: TGTGCCAGCAGCTTACTGGGGGGAGACACCGGGGAGCTGTTTTTT; cdr3_aa: CASSLLGGDTGELFF
d_call: TRBD1; clone_size: .; cdr3_length: 17; v_call: TRBV19; j_call: TRBJ2-5; cdr3_nt: TGTGCCAGTAGTGACGGACCGGGACAGGGAGAAAGAGAGACCCAGTACTTC; cdr3_aa: CASSDGPGQGERETQYF
d_call: TRBD1; clone_size: once; cdr3_length: 15; v_call: TRBV4-1; j_call: TRBJ1-2; cdr3_nt: TGCGCCAGCAGCCACTTCCCGGGACAGAGATATGGCTACACCTTC; cdr3_aa: CASSHFPGQRYGYTF
d_call: .; clone_size: .; cdr3_length: 14; v_call: TRBV10-2; j_call: TRBJ1-5; cdr3_nt: TGCGCCAGCAGTCCATCGGGCCTCAATCAGCCCCAGCATTTT; cdr3_aa: CASSPSGLNQPQHF
d_call: .; clone_size: .; cdr3_length: 15; v_call: TRBV11-1; j_call: TRBJ2-2; cdr3_nt: TGTGCCAGCAGCTTAGATCGGGGGGCTGCCGGGGAGCTGTTTTTT; cdr3_aa: CASSLDRGAAGELFF
d_call: TRBD1; clone_size: .; cdr3_length: 14; v_call: TRBV10-2; j_call: TRBJ1-5; cdr3_nt: TGCGCCAGCAGAATGACAGGGGGCAATCAGCCCCAGCATTTT; cdr3_aa: CASRMTGGNQPQHF
d_call: .; clone_size: .; cdr3_length: 14; v_call: TRBV4-2; j_call: TRBJ2-5; cdr3_nt: TGTGCCAGCAGCCTAGGTAGGGTTCAAGAGACCCAGTACTTC; cdr3_aa: CASSLGRVQETQYF
d_call: .; clone_size: .; cdr3_length: 14; v_call: TRBV4-2; j_call: TRBJ2-3; cdr3_nt: TGTGCCAGCAGCCAAGGCGGGGGCACAGATACGCAGTATTTT; cdr3_aa: CASSQGGGTDTQYF
d_call: TRBD1; clone_size: .; cdr3_length: 14; v_call: TRBV27; j_call: TRBJ2-7; cdr3_nt: TGTGCCAGCAGTGGAGGGACAGGGGTTTACGAGCAGTACTTC; cdr3_aa: CASSGGTGVYEQYF
d_call: .; clone_size: .; cdr3_length: 13; v_call: TRBV10-3; j_call: TRBJ2-2; cdr3_nt: TGTGCCATCAGTGAGGGCGTCACCGGGGAGCTGTTTTTT; cdr3_aa: CAISEGVTGELFF
d_call: .; clone_size: .; cdr3_length: 11; v_call: TRBV13; j_call: TRBJ1-1; cdr3_nt: TGTGCCAGCAAGGTTAGGACTGAAGCTTTCTTT; cdr3_aa: CASKVRTEAFF
d_call: TRBD1; clone_size: .; cdr3_length: 13; v_call: TRBV6-5; j_call: TRBJ1-1; cdr3_nt: TGTGCCAGCAGCCGGGACAGTAACACTGAAGCTTTCTTT; cdr3_aa: CASSRDSNTEAFF
d_call: .; clone_size: .; cdr3_length: 15; v_call: TRBV19; j_call: TRBJ2-1; cdr3_nt: TGTGCCAGTAGTCCCCAGGGGAGCTCCTACAATGAGCAGTTCTTC; cdr3_aa: CASSPQGSSYNEQFF
d_call: .; clone_size: .; cdr3_length: 13; v_call: TRBV9; j_call: TRBJ2-1; cdr3_nt: TGTGCCAGCAGCGGAGGACGCTACAATGAGCAGTTCTTC; cdr3_aa: CASSGGRYNEQFF
d_call: TRBD1; clone_size: few; cdr3_length: 15; v_call: TRBV5-1; j_call: TRBJ2-1; cdr3_nt: TGCGCCAGCAGCTTGCTGGGACAGTCCTACAATGAGCAGTTCTTC; cdr3_aa: CASSLLGQSYNEQFF
d_call: .; clone_size: .; cdr3_length: 11; v_call: TRBV5-4; j_call: TRBJ1-2; cdr3_nt: TGTGCCAGCAGCGGAATTGGGACGCCGGTCTTC; cdr3_aa: CASSGIGTPVF
d_call: TRBD2; clone_size: .; cdr3_length: 21; v_call: TRBV5-1; j_call: TRBJ2-5; cdr3_nt: TGCGCCAGCAGCTTGCCTAGGTTGGGACTAGCGGGGGGCGCGTACCAAGAGACCCAGTACTTC; cdr3_aa: CASSLPRLGLAGGAYQETQYF
d_call: TRBD2; clone_size: once; cdr3_length: 16; v_call: TRBV7-9; j_call: TRBJ2-3; cdr3_nt: TGTGCCAGCAGCCGCCCCGGGACTAGCGGTGGAGATACGCAGTATTTT; cdr3_aa: CASSRPGTSGGDTQYF
d_call: .; clone_size: .; cdr3_length: 11; v_call: TRBV20-1; j_call: TRBJ2-5; cdr3_nt: TGCAGTGGCACACGGGGGGAGACCCAGTACTTC; cdr3_aa: CSGTRGETQYF